This TCR beta chain was found in a study of T-cell reconstitution after alpha-beta-depleted transplantation in children. Unique molecular identifiers were incorporated when the TCRbeta library was constructed. TCRdb reprocessed the PCR reads with MiXCR, giving one entry per CDR3 protein. The sample lists a few hundred thousand distinct CDR3 sequences, over 7.5% seen once, with approximately 8.6% in the top ten. There are a few counts of this clonotype. The antigen is undetermined. The CDR3 sequence is 14 residues long. V was trimmed by 1 base and J by 3 bases, leaving 10 bases between them. Germline assignment: CDR1 SGHRS and CDR2 YFSETQ. Study conclusions and caveats: T cells produced anew were the main source of T-cell counts and diversity one year after transplant. Surviving recipient T cells and thymic progenitors accounted for the high day-60 TCRbeta diversity observed in some patients.

The receptor was derived from a female patient aged 2-10 years who had a stem cell transplant for Fanconi anemia, so the T cells may come from the graft donor. This sample comprised peripheral blood, obtained 360 days after TCRalphabeta/CD19-depleted stem cell transplant. The chain combines TRBV5-1 with TRBJ2-5, with D tentatively TRBD1 (5 bases). As DNA, the CDR3 is TGCGCCAGCAGCTTGATTGTCAGGGAAGAGACCCAGTACTTC. Protein sequence: CASSLIVREETQYF.